These T cell receptor beta chains were read from a single sample in a study of cytomegalovirus exposure and HLA in healthy donors. TCRdb's table, derived via immunoSEQ multiplex PCR, lists solely in-frame clones and lacks some. The sample has 110,000 to 150,000 clones; 79% are singletons. The source material was PBMCs. Receptors were obtained from a young man in good health and CMV-seronegative. Each CDR3 is given with its conserved first and last residue. Fields, in order: clone size, V gene, J gene, CDR3 protein. Clone sizes are given selectively: once, few, many, or a class where the clone is expanded.

NA	TRBV15	TRBJ1-5	CATGRDRVNQPQHF
NA	TRBV9	TRBJ1-2	CASWRGQGHGYTF
NA	TRBV6-4	TRBJ2-2	CASSDSSESGELFF
few	TRBV2	TRBJ2-2	CASSDSEGELFF
NA	TRBV5-1	TRBJ2-7	CASSFGPRDYEQYF
NA	TRBV2	TRBJ1-1	CASSGDMNTEAFF
once	TRBV6-5	TRBJ1-5	CASSSPGGAGNQPQHF
NA	TRBV27	TRBJ2-5	CASSGQGRRETQYF
NA	TRBV6-1	TRBJ1-4	CASSGGDATNEKLFF
NA	TRBV4-3	TRBJ1-1	CASSPQIDRGAFF
NA	TRBV11-1	TRBJ2-2	CASSLGGSGELFF
NA	TRBV6-1	TRBJ1-2	CASSLHVYGYTF
NA	TRBV6-1	TRBJ2-3	CASSTSGGADTQYF
once	TRBV7-9	TRBJ2-6	CASSLGPGRGSGANVLTF
NA	TRBV9	TRBJ2-1	CASSAWGQVNEQFF
few	TRBV7-2	TRBJ2-7	CASSPSSYEQYF
NA	TRBV18	TRBJ2-1	CASSPGGDEQFF
NA	TRBV7-9	TRBJ1-6	CASSNSQVPNSPLHF